This note documents a single TCR beta chain sequence. This record comes from a study of blood T cell repertoires in COVID-19. Authors' data handling: How many nucleated cells were present was estimated from reference gene primer amplification. Sequenced by immunoSEQ multiplex PCR; TCRdb stores in-frame clones only, minus some. D and trimming come from the DNA, and the V and J calls and clone size come from that table. This sample carries around 180,000 clones, 84% of them seen once, and the ten largest clones take roughly 7%. Trimming took off 4 bases at V and 6 bases at J, with 15 bases between the two ends. The CDR3 has 15 amino acids. From germline, CDR1 is MNHEY and CDR2 SVGAGI.

The gene calls are TRBV6-5 and TRBJ2-2; D possibly corresponds to TRBD1 (6 bases). The receptor was derived from a human donor in a cohort sampled during active COVID-19. The sample consisted of peripheral blood. The CDR3 bases are TGTGCCAGCAGTTCAGGGGACCTACCTCCCGGGGAGCTGTTTTTT. This encodes CASSSGDLPPGELFF.